This TCR beta chain was profiled in a study of PD-L1 blockade in urothelial cancer. Only in-frame clones appear in the TCRdb table, and some are missing; sequencing was by immunoSEQ multiplex PCR. The data hold around 70,000 clones, with approximately 81% observed a single time. Germline V lookup: CDR1 SGDLS, CDR2 YYNGEE. Trimming removed 4 bases at V and 4 bases at J, with 23 bases between. CDR3 size: 17 residues. The rearrangement uses TRBV9 and TRBJ1-2; TRBD1 might be the D (5 bases). The sequences come from PBMCs, collected around atezolizumab (anti-PD-L1) treatment. This receptor was obtained from a man aged 65 to 79 with urothelial cancer. The CDR3 region is CASSPSVGGSRLYGYTF. The DNA for the CDR3 is TGTGCCAGCAGCCCCTCAGTCGGGGGATCTAGACTCTATGGCTACACCTTC.